What follows describes a single T cell receptor beta chain. One end of the junction varies from germline; a read error may be responsible. The CDR3 sequence is 15 residues long. Germline V lookup: CDR1 KGHSH, CDR2 LQKENI. The sample comes from a study of T cell repertoires in cytomegalovirus infection. TCRdb independently ran MiXCR on the reads; one entry per CDR3 protein. The profile shows 250,000 to 300,000 distinct CDR3 sequences, about a quarter of them singletons. The gene calls are TRBV18 and TRBJ2-7, with D perhaps being TRBD1 or TRBD2 (6 bases each). The source is a human donor in good health (CMV status not recorded). Some clones in this sample may be carry-over from other donors' samples. What was sequenced was PBMCs. The CDR3 reads CASSRGALAPYDQYF. CDR3 DNA sequence: TGTGCCAGCTCACGGGGGGCCCTCGCCCCCTACGATCAGTACTTC.